This T cell receptor beta chain was obtained from a study of OX40 agonist ivuxolimab in advanced cancers. Regarding the study in general: The costimulatory receptor OX40 (CD134) was targeted by ivuxolimab, a fully human IgG2 agonistic monoclonal antibody. Of the approximately 50 dose-escalation patients, hepatocellular carcinoma was present in roughly 19, melanoma in some 15, renal cell carcinoma in 9 and head and neck cancer in 9. A male proportion of nearly 85% and a mean age of approximately 61 years, ranging from 23 to 79, were recorded for the dose-escalation cohort. The monotherapy dose-escalation portion (N = 52 patients) of the phase I ivuxolimab trial is reported in the paper. Patients were allowed to have had prior anti-PD-1, anti-PD-L1 or anti-CTLA-4 therapy, and 40% of the dose-escalation patients had been treated with checkpoint inhibitors. Three dose-escalation patients achieved partial responses, one with hepatocellular carcinoma and two with cutaneous melanoma. Intravenous ivuxolimab was administered to patients every 2 weeks at six dose levels: 0.01, 0.1, 0.3, 1.5, 3 and 10 mg/kg. Peripheral TCRbeta sequencing was intended to test whether TCR sequence diversity was altered and clonal T-cell expansion was caused by ivuxolimab. Here is what the overall study found, with its caveats: At doses of 0.1 to 3.0 mg/kg, clonal expansion of both CD4+ and CD8+ T cells in blood was seen between baseline and week 6. Low levels of normalized T-cell clonal expansion were also shown by some nonresponding patients. After ivuxolimab, expanded clones were on average more numerous among CD8+ T cells than among CD4+ T cells. Partial responders in the 0.1-3.0 mg/kg groups had among the lowest normalized peripheral clonal expansion, especially among CD8+ T cells. The antigen specificity of the clonally expanded peripheral T cells was not determined.

Genomic DNA was extracted from sorted cells for sequencing of the TCRbeta CDR3 region. The immunoSEQ Assay was used for sequencing of TCRbeta CDR3 regions. This immuneACCESS table, as held by TCRdb, lists in-frame sequences with V and J called but not all clones. Of the missing ones, under half trace to an unresolved V gene in checked studies; the others have no known cause. The sample table shows tens of thousands of clones, and 80% to 90% are seen once. The ten top clones hold around an eighth of the sample. Patients with a history of autoimmune disease or receiving systemic immunosuppression were excluded from the trial. Peripheral blood for TCR sequencing was collected from all dose cohorts at baseline, on cycle 4 day 1, and on cycle 7 day 1. Samples came from an open-label, multicenter, first-in-human phase I dose-escalation trial of ivuxolimab. Adults with locally advanced or metastatic melanoma, renal cell carcinoma, hepatocellular carcinoma or head and neck squamous cell carcinoma were enrolled in the trial. Before TCR sequencing, CD4+ T cells and CD8+ T cells from peripheral blood were sorted into separate populations.

About this clone: There is no known antigen for this receptor. It has no much larger one-base neighbor in the sample; base qualities were not kept.

V ends up 3 bases short and J 9 bases short, with an unmatched junction base count of 3. Per the germline V gene, SGDLS is the CDR1 and YYNGEE is the CDR2. Including cysteine and phenylalanine, the CDR3 has 12 amino acids. Only the CDR3 DNA stays, 36 bases, in frame from base 1. This specimen consisted of CD4+ or CD8+ T cells sorted from blood, obtained in a trial of the OX40 agonist ivuxolimab. The receptor's source is an adult with an advanced solid tumor such as melanoma, head and neck, liver or kidney cancer. Recombination connected TRBV9 to TRBJ2-1; 7 middle bases align to TRBD1. The DNA sequence follows: TGTGCCAGCAGCGCCCCAGGGGGTGAGCAGTTCTTC. The translation is CASSAPGGEQFF. Supplemented by the reference TRBV9 and TRBJ2-1 proteins around the CDR3, the complete variable domain is DSGVTQTPKHLITATGQRVTLRCSPRSGDLSVYWYQQSLDQGLQFLIQYYNGEERAKGNILERFSAQQFPDLHSELNLSSLELGDSALYFCASSAPGGEQFFGPGTRLTVL.